These T cell receptor beta chains were read from a single sample in a study of tumour-infiltrating T cells in Burkitt lymphoma. Some clones are missing from TCRdb's copy, which holds only in-frame ones; the method was immunoSEQ multiplex PCR. The sample lists a few thousand clones, 15% to 20% seen once, with approximately 1.5% in the top ten. Sequencing was done on a sample of tumor tissue. The receptors shown here come from a human donor with Burkitt lymphoma. Both conserved end residues are part of each CDR3. D genes are given only for firm matches. Size tells how often a clone was seen (once, few, many) or the class of an expanded clone, and some rows leave it out.

d_call: NA
v_call: TRBV10-3
clone_size: few
j_call: TRBJ2-7
cdr3_aa: CAISGQFEQYF
cdr3_nt: TGTGCCATCAGTGGGCAGTTCGAGCAGTACTTC

d_call: TRBD2
v_call: TRBV13
clone_size: few
j_call: TRBJ2-1
cdr3_aa: CASSLGSGRASYNKQFF
cdr3_nt: TGTGCCAGCAGCTTAGGTAGCGGGAGGGCCTCCTACAATAAGCAGTTCTTC

d_call: NA
v_call: TRBV29-1
clone_size: few
j_call: TRBJ2-7
cdr3_aa: CSVVDSQNRSSYEQYF
cdr3_nt: TGCAGCGTGGTTGACAGCCAGAATAGGTCCTCTTACGAGCAGTACTTC

d_call: NA
v_call: TRBV7-9
clone_size: NA
j_call: TRBJ1-2
cdr3_aa: CASSLAGLGKVGDGYTF
cdr3_nt: TGTGCCAGCAGCTTAGCGGGTCTTGGCAAAGTAGGCGACGGCTACACCTTC

d_call: TRBD2
v_call: TRBV5-5
clone_size: NA
j_call: TRBJ2-5
cdr3_aa: CASSLGLAQETQYF
cdr3_nt: TGTGCCAGCAGCTTGGGACTAGCCCAAGAGACCCAGTACTTC

d_call: TRBD2
v_call: TRBV2
clone_size: NA
j_call: TRBJ2-4
cdr3_aa: CASSGRTSGRGAKNIQYF
cdr3_nt: TGTGCCAGCAGTGGAAGGACTAGCGGGAGAGGGGCCAAAAACATTCAGTACTTC

d_call: NA
v_call: TRBV5-5
clone_size: few
j_call: TRBJ1-5
cdr3_aa: CASSLEGVLNQPQHF
cdr3_nt: TGTGCCAGCAGCTTGGAAGGAGTTCTTAATCAGCCCCAGCATTTT

d_call: TRBD1
v_call: TRBV29-1
clone_size: few
j_call: TRBJ2-7
cdr3_aa: CSAGTGIEQYF
cdr3_nt: TGCAGCGCCGGGACAGGAATCGAGCAGTACTTC

d_call: NA
v_call: TRBV4-3
clone_size: NA
j_call: TRBJ1-1
cdr3_aa: CASSQESLGNTEAFF
cdr3_nt: TGCGCCAGCAGCCAAGAGTCCCTGGGGAACACTGAAGCTTTCTTT

d_call: NA
v_call: TRBV7-9
clone_size: NA
j_call: TRBJ1-1
cdr3_aa: CASSFQGNTEAFF
cdr3_nt: TGTGCCAGCAGCTTCCAGGGCAACACTGAAGCTTTCTTT

d_call: NA
v_call: TRBV7-9
clone_size: few
j_call: TRBJ2-1
cdr3_aa: CASSSPMGGFYNEQFF
cdr3_nt: TGTGCCAGCAGCTCCCCCATGGGCGGTTTCTACAATGAGCAGTTCTTC

d_call: NA
v_call: TRBV9
clone_size: NA
j_call: TRBJ1-2
cdr3_aa: CASSVTGRNGYTF
cdr3_nt: TGTGCCAGCAGCGTGACGGGCCGTAATGGCTACACCTTC

d_call: NA
v_call: TRBV4-1
clone_size: NA
j_call: TRBJ1-1
cdr3_aa: CASSQDPAGRENTEAFF
cdr3_nt: TGCGCCAGCAGCCAAGATCCCGCAGGTCGGGAAAACACTGAAGCTTTCTTT

d_call: NA
v_call: TRBV28
clone_size: NA
j_call: TRBJ2-3
cdr3_aa: CASSLKGGTLDTDTQYF
cdr3_nt: TGTGCCAGCAGTTTAAAAGGCGGGACCCTCGACACAGATACGCAGTATTTT

d_call: NA
v_call: TRBV7-9
clone_size: NA
j_call: TRBJ2-3
cdr3_aa: CASSLLVLTDTQYF
cdr3_nt: TGTGCCAGCAGCTTATTGGTCCTCACAGATACGCAGTATTTT

d_call: NA
v_call: TRBV9
clone_size: few
j_call: TRBJ2-3
cdr3_aa: CASSVVGSTDTQYF
cdr3_nt: TGTGCCAGCAGCGTAGTAGGAAGCACAGATACGCAATATTTT

d_call: TRBD1
v_call: TRBV19
clone_size: NA
j_call: TRBJ1-5
cdr3_aa: CASIGTGVWSNQPQHF
cdr3_nt: TGTGCCAGTATCGGGACAGGGGTGTGGAGCAATCAGCCCCAGCATTTT

d_call: NA
v_call: TRBV7-8
clone_size: few
j_call: TRBJ2-1
cdr3_aa: CASRLGGGDLGNEQFF
cdr3_nt: TGTGCCAGCAGGTTGGGGGGGGGCGATTTGGGCAATGAGCAGTTCTTC

d_call: NA
v_call: TRBV19
clone_size: few
j_call: TRBJ1-2
cdr3_aa: CATTANYGYTF
cdr3_nt: TGTGCCACTACAGCTAACTATGGCTACACCTTC

d_call: TRBD2
v_call: TRBV7-9
clone_size: NA
j_call: TRBJ2-2
cdr3_aa: CASSSGGTEELFF
cdr3_nt: TGTGCCAGCAGCTCGGGAGGCACCGAGGAGCTGTTTTTT

d_call: NA
v_call: TRBV6-5
clone_size: NA
j_call: TRBJ2-7
cdr3_aa: CASRRSSYEQYF
cdr3_nt: TGTGCCAGCAGGCGGAGCTCCTACGAACAGTACTTC

d_call: TRBD1
v_call: TRBV7-2
clone_size: NA
j_call: TRBJ1-5
cdr3_aa: CASTQGARSNQPQHF
cdr3_nt: TGTGCCAGCACTCAGGGGGCGCGGAGCAATCAGCCCCAGCATTTT

d_call: TRBD2
v_call: TRBV2
clone_size: few
j_call: TRBJ2-1
cdr3_aa: CATSSGPANEQFF
cdr3_nt: TGTGCCACCTCTAGCGGGCCAGCCAATGAGCAGTTCTTC

d_call: NA
v_call: TRBV13
clone_size: NA
j_call: TRBJ2-7
cdr3_aa: CASSPWREYEQYF
cdr3_nt: TGTGCCAGCAGTCCCTGGCGGGAATACGAGCAGTACTTC